Below, 15 T cell receptor beta chains from the same sample are listed, as sequenced in a study of shared clonotypes between healthy human individuals (dated by TCRdb to the early 2020s). Library creation used the immunoSEQ multiplex PCR assay. Not all clones reach the TCRdb copy of this immuneACCESS table, which keeps in-frame sequences only. Checked studies attribute under half of the gap to unresolved V genes and leave the rest unexplained. The sample table records 950,000 to 1,100,000 clones; about 75% of these occur just once. The leading ten clones occupy over 1.3% of the sample. Sequenced input: memory CD4+ T cells sorted from blood. The cell subset or site label for this specimen denotes: CD45RA-negative fraction. These receptors came from a man in his late teens or twenties in good health.

This clone was found once. V gene TRBV19 combines with J gene TRBJ2-5; D might be TRBD1 (5 bases). Germline-derived CDR1 and CDR2 are LNHDA and SQIVND (reference sequence). Trimming took off 3 bases at V and 5 bases at J, with 13 bases between the two ends. The CDR3 is 14 amino acids. As DNA, the CDR3 is TGTGCCAGTAGTATGGGTAGGGGCCGGGAGACCCAGTACTTC. It is translated as CASSMGRGRETQYF. Using reference TRBV19 and TRBJ2-5 for the parts outside the CDR3, the full variable domain is DGGITQSPKYLFRKEGQNVTLSCEQNLNHDAMYWYRQDPGQGLRLIYYSQIVNDFQKGDIAEGYSVSREKKESFPLTVTSAQKNPTAFYLCASSMGRGRETQYFGPGTRLLVL.

This clone was found once. The chain couples TRBV10-2 to TRBJ1-1, with D tentatively TRBD1 (5 bases). Trimming left V 4 bases short and J 8 bases short, with 11 bases between. The CDR3 runs to 12 residues. Germline CDR1 reads WSHSY; CDR2 reads SAAADI. Here the CDR3 reads CASSVSGREAFF. The CDR3 DNA reads TGCGCCAGCAGTGTATCGGGACGGGAAGCTTTCTTT.

To note about this clone: Other DNA sequences from this sample encode an identical CDR3 as well. The chain links TRBV7-9 to TRBJ1-5, with a weak D call TRBD1 (5 bases). Germline CDR1 reads SEHNR; CDR2 reads FQNEAQ (reference sequence). CDR3 size: 13 residues. V lost 5 bases and J 5 bases, leaving 10 bases between the germline ends. For the CDR3, the DNA is TGTGCCAGCAGCCGTACAGGAGATCAGCCCCAGCATTTT. This gives the protein CASSRTGDQPQHF.

The gene calls are TRBV5-8 and TRBJ2-7; weak D call: TRBD2 (6 bases). This CDR3 region has 13 residues. CDR1 SGHTS and CDR2 YDEGEE come from the germline V gene. The V end lost 8 bases, the J end lost 4 bases, and 16 bases lay between the germline ends. The chain's CDR3 is CASSGTDIYEQYF. The DNA of the CDR3 is TGTGCCAGTTCCGGGACTGACATATACGAGCAGTACTTC.

The chain combines TRBV5-1 with TRBJ2-5; the D is unclear. Germline V CDR1 and CDR2: SGHRS, YFSETQ. The CDR3 is made up of 13 amino acids. The V and J ends lost 2 bases and 4 bases respectively, with 9 bases between them. The CDR3 is CASSFQVGETQYF. The CDR3 region has the DNA TGCGCCAGCAGCTTCCAGGTGGGAGAGACCCAGTACTTC.

The sample holds one count of this clone. This chain joins TRBV4-3 and TRBJ2-5; D possibly corresponds to TRBD1 (5 bases). CDR3 length: 16 residues. Per germline, CDR1 LGHNA and CDR2 YSLEER. Trimming left V 1 base short and J 2 bases short, with 14 bases between. The CDR3 region is CASSQGGGTPQETQYF. The CDR3 DNA is TGCGCCAGCAGCCAAGGGGGCGGTACCCCTCAAGAGACCCAGTACTTC.

J is TRBJ1-1 and V is TRBV10-3; 11 positions match TRBD1. The CDR3 has 14 residues. Trimming at V came to 6 bases and at J to 6 bases, leaving 6 bases not matched to a gene. Germline V gene sequence: CDR1 ENHRY, CDR2 SYGVKD. For the CDR3, the DNA is TGTGCCATCAGAAAGGACAGGGGGCCCGCTGAAGCTTTCTTT. Amino acid sequence: CAIRKDRGPAEAFF.

The chain is built from TRBV28 and TRBJ2-4, with D tentatively TRBD1 (6 bases). The germline CDR1 and CDR2 sequences are MDHEN and SYDVKM. Trimming left V 7 bases short and J 9 bases short, with 19 bases between. The CDR3 has 14 residues. The CDR3 loop is CASIGTTKSGIQYF. CDR3 in DNA: TGTGCCAGCATCGGGACAACGAAAAGTGGCATTCAGTACTTC.

This sequence joins TRBV6-1 and TRBJ1-3; possible D gene TRBD1, 5 bases. There are 14 residues in the CDR3. V dropped 6 bases and J dropped 4 bases, with 13 bases sitting between them. The germline CDR1 and CDR2 sequences are MNHNS and SASEGT. In DNA form, the CDR3 reads TGTGCCAGCAGCCCGGGGGGGACGGGAAACACCATATATTTT. Residues: CASSPGGTGNTIYF.

V and J are TRBV2 and TRBJ2-1; D is perhaps TRBD1 (6 bases). Deletions cut 10 bases from V and 7 bases from J, with 20 bases between. The CDR3 has 14 residues. In germline, CDR1 is SNHLY, CDR2 FYNNEI. CDR3 region: CATSEPGVVNEQFF. DNA of the CDR3: TGTGCCACCTCCGAGCCAGGGGTTGTTAATGAGCAGTTCTTC.

V is TRBV5-1 and J is TRBJ1-2; 8 bases match TRBD1. Germline assignment: CDR1 SGHRS and CDR2 YFSETQ. V was pared by 3 bases and J by 7 bases, with 8 bases of the junction left unmatched. This CDR3 has 14 residues. CDR3 in amino acids: CASSSTGDRSGYTF. The DNA for the CDR3 is TGCGCCAGCAGCTCGACAGGGGACAGGAGTGGCTACACCTTC. The full variable domain, completed using reference TRBV5-1 and TRBJ1-2, is KAGVTQTPRYLIKTRGQQVTLSCSPISGHRSVSWYQQTPGQGLQFLFEYFSETQRNKGNFPGRFSGRQFSNSRSEMNVSTLELGDSALYLCASSSTGDRSGYTFGSGTRLTVV.

This clone was observed a single time. V and J are TRBV7-6 and TRBJ2-2; 8 bases align to TRBD1. CDR1 and CDR2 from the germline V gene are SGHVS and FNYEAQ. The CDR3 is 16 residues long. The ends lost 8 bases at V and 4 bases at J; junction bases unmatched: 12. The CDR3 DNA follows: TGTGCCAGCGGACCTTCCGGGACAGGCTTCACCGGGGAGCTGTTTTTT. Translated: CASGPSGTGFTGELFF.

The gene calls are TRBV25-1 and TRBJ2-2; 9 bases are shared with TRBD2. Germline CDR1 and CDR2: MGHDK and SYGVNS. V shed 4 bases, J shed 5 bases, and the junction held 8 bases outside the gene matches. CDR3 length: 16 residues. The CDR3 DNA reads TGTGCCAGCAGTGCCCCGACTAGCGGAGCTACCGGGGAGCTGTTTTTT. It translates to CASSAPTSGATGELFF. Supplemented by reference TRBV25-1 and TRBJ2-2, the full variable domain reads EADIYQTPRYLVIGTGKKITLECSQTMGHDKMYWYQQDPGMELHLIHYSYGVNSTEKGDLSSESTVSRIRTEHFPLTLESARPSHTSQYLCASSAPTSGATGELFFGEGSRLTVL.

The chain joins TRBV19 to TRBJ1-1; TRBD1 agrees at 12 bases. CDR1 and CDR2 (germline): LNHDA, SQIVND (reference sequence). This CDR3 is built from 18 residues. The ends lost 5 bases at V and 0 bases at J; junction bases unmatched: 10. The CDR3 region has the DNA TGTGCCAGTAGTCGGTTCGGGACAGGGGGCGTGATGAACACTGAAGCTTTCTTT. Protein sequence: CASSRFGTGGVMNTEAFF.

The DNA of the CDR3 is TGTGCCAGCAGCCCAGGGTCCGTCGGGACAACTAATGAAAAACTGTTTTTT. Translated, it gives CASSPGSVGTTNEKLFF. The chain couples TRBV7-8 to TRBJ1-4; a possible D gene is TRBD1 (5 bases). The ends were cut back, 5 bases at V and 0 bases at J, with 16 bases in the middle. Germline-derived CDR1 and CDR2 are SGHVS and FQNEAQ. This CDR3 contains 17 residues.